A selection of T cell receptor beta chains follows, all from one sample in a study of T-cell reconstitution after alpha-beta-depleted transplantation in children. One entry per CDR3 protein, called by TCRdb with MiXCR from the PCR reads. This repertoire shows approximately 500,000 distinct CDR3 sequences, 10% found once; its top ten account for just over 2%. The material sequenced was PBMCs, taken before TCRalphabeta/CD19-depleted stem cell transplant. Source of these receptors: a child aged 2 to 10 with inherited bone marrow failure, due to receive a stem cell transplant. The CDR3 runs from the conserved cysteine through the conserved F or W.

j_call v_call cdr3_aa
TRBJ2-1 TRBV5-8 CASSLDYSSYNEQFF
TRBJ1-3 TRBV30 CAWSAGNTIYF
TRBJ2-1 TRBV12-3/TRBV12-4 CASSQPTGSLAGVYEQFF
TRBJ2-5 TRBV5-1 CASRREGPGRLETQYF
TRBJ2-3 TRBV6-2/TRBV6-3 CASLAGATDTQYF
TRBJ2-7 TRBV20-1 CSAGRGWFYEQYF
TRBJ2-5 TRBV3-1 CASRQGREETQYF
TRBJ2-3 TRBV6-1 CASSPLGSTDTQYF
TRBJ2-1 TRBV5-1 CASSLEVGVYNEQFF
TRBJ1-1 TRBV6-5 CASSYSLGPALDTEAFF
TRBJ2-6 TRBV29-1 CSVTDSGANVLTF
TRBJ2-2 TRBV5-1 CASSLVGLASGINTGELFF
TRBJ2-5 TRBV4-2 CASSYQREVMQETQYF
TRBJ1-1 TRBV29-1 CSAHSGDTEAFF
TRBJ2-7 TRBV14 CASSLDPSGFYEQYF
TRBJ2-6 TRBV5-8 CASRARTGANVLTF
TRBJ2-1 TRBV27 CASRGLAVGVEFF
TRBJ2-7 TRBV7-2 CASSLAPVPGPEYEQYF
TRBJ1-2 TRBV29-1 CSVEEDHYGYTF
TRBJ1-2 TRBV27 CASRPGQGASYGYTF
TRBJ2-3 TRBV10-3 CAISDSRASTDTQYF
TRBJ2-1 TRBV6-2/TRBV6-3 CASRSNVPGTRNEQFF
TRBJ2-5 TRBV28 CASRDLAFQETQYF
TRBJ1-2 TRBV30 CAPGTGCYGYTF
TRBJ1-1 TRBV30 CAWNRQGEAFF
TRBJ2-7 TRBV27 CASSPETSVTYEQYF
TRBJ1-4 TRBV12-3/TRBV12-4 CASSFMGRGNEKLFF
TRBJ2-1 TRBV20-1 CSARWGSRPFNEQFF
TRBJ2-5 TRBV12-3/TRBV12-4 CASSFHSLRETQYF
TRBJ2-7 TRBV7-9 CASSLDGQISDYEQYF
TRBJ2-1 TRBV7-9 CASSFADEQFF
TRBJ1-1 TRBV30 CAWSVLHDSNTEAFF
TRBJ2-3 TRBV3-1 CASSGLAGSFDTQYF
TRBJ2-1 TRBV15 CATSRRNNEQFF
TRBJ2-1 TRBV19 CASSIGGVLGGEQFF
TRBJ1-4 TRBV28 CASSAKGNGEEKLFF
TRBJ1-6 TRBV12-3/TRBV12-4 CASSPRDRYNSPLHF
TRBJ2-1 TRBV5-1 CASSLAKGAGTSGHNEQFF
TRBJ1-4 TRBV10-3 CAISDPGQGNEKLFF
TRBJ1-5 TRBV4-3 CASSQVNGHNQPQHF
TRBJ2-3 TRBV12-3/TRBV12-4 CASSLRASPYTDTQYF
TRBJ2-7 TRBV27 CASSFTTGGSYYEQYF
TRBJ2-1 TRBV19 CAIGQGAFNEQFF
TRBJ1-5 TRBV20-1 CSAPPGNNQPQHF
TRBJ2-1 TRBV27 CASSLKTGNEQFF
TRBJ2-7 TRBV5-5 CASSFSPSGRAEQYF
TRBJ2-1 TRBV6-2/TRBV6-3 CASSYGLIYGNEQFF
TRBJ2-1 TRBV19 CASREGAKIEQFF